This TCR beta chain was recovered during a study of identical twins. Study-wide points: The abundant beta clonotypes from cord blood had fewer insertions, and memory repertoires had none of this. Conclusions relied on cross-sectional statistical analysis, not following the same donors. Compared with models, monozygotic twins showed more out-of-frame TCR alpha sharing. Beta out-of-frame twin sharing showed a weaker excess.

The CDR3 sequence is 15 residues long. The germline V gene encodes CDR1 ENHRY and CDR2 SYGVKD. Trimming cost V 2 bases and J 1 base; bases outside gene matches: 4. This clonotype has more than one count but fewer than ten. Its specificity is unknown. TCRdb reanalysed the 5' RACE reads using MiXCR and keeps one entry per CDR3 protein. This sample has 1.5 million to 2 million distinct CDR3 sequences, with about 30% found just once. The sequenced sample consisted of cord blood. The V gene is TRBV10-3, the J gene TRBJ1-2; 7 nucleotides align to TRBD1. The source is a newborn girl in good health. CDR3 nucleotide sequence: TGTGCCATCAGTGAGAGGGGGCAAAATAACTATGGCTACACCTTC. This sequence encodes CAISERGQNNYGYTF.